This is a list of T cell receptor beta chains from one sample in a study of type 1 regulatory T cells. Their recognized antigens are unknown. TCRdb passed the reads through MiXCR, listing each CDR3 protein once. The top ten hold around 8.1% of the sample, which has approximately 77,000 distinct CDR3 sequences, less than 25% seen once. The sample taken for sequencing was cultured type 1 regulatory T (Tr1) cells, either the whole culture or a sorted fraction (not recorded which). The receptors come from a human donor in good health. CDR3s include the opening cysteine and the closing phenylalanine or tryptophan. The D gene is left open where the match is weak. A clone size is listed for some rows: how often the clone was seen (once, few, many), or a class if it is expanded.

TRBD2 NA TRBJ2-1 TRBV5-1 16 CASSPSSGRFSNEQFF TGCGCCAGCAGCCCTTCTAGCGGGAGGTTTTCCAATGAGCAGTTCTTC
NA many TRBJ1-6 TRBV20-1 13 CSARDGFNSPLHF TGCAGTGCTAGAGATGGGTTTAATTCACCCCTCCACTTT
TRBD2 few TRBJ2-1 TRBV20-1 13 CSARDYSYNEQFF TGCAGTGCAAGGGACTACTCCTACAATGAGCAGTTCTTC
NA few TRBJ2-1 TRBV7-3 13 CASSSPPYNEQFF TGTGCCAGCAGCTCTCCTCCCTACAATGAGCAGTTCTTC
TRBD2 NA TRBJ2-3 TRBV29-1 14 CSVDLAGVTDTQYF TGCAGCGTTGACTTGGCGGGAGTGACAGATACGCAGTATTTT
NA few TRBJ1-2 TRBV6-6 14 CASSTPELGGGYTF TGTGCCAGCAGTACACCCGAATTAGGCGGGGGCTACACCTTC
NA few TRBJ2-7 TRBV20-1 14 CSAESRTATYEQYF TGCAGTGCAGAAAGTCGGACAGCTACCTACGAGCAGTACTTC
TRBD2 many TRBJ2-3 TRBV5-1 14 CASSATSGTDTQYF TGCGCCAGCAGCGCCACTAGCGGTACGGATACGCAGTATTTT
NA NA TRBJ2-3 TRBV20-1 15 CSAQEYARGPDTQYF TGCAGTGCCCAGGAATATGCCCGGGGCCCAGATACGCAGTATTTT
TRBD1 few TRBJ2-1 TRBV19 14 CASRGQGGLVGQFF TGTGCCAGTAGGGGACAGGGAGGACTGGTTGGGCAGTTCTTC
NA NA TRBJ2-1 TRBV6-5 11 CASSTGPGRIF TGTGCCAGCAGTACGGGACCGGGGAGGATCTTC
NA NA TRBJ2-2 TRBV7-2 13 CASSLGPTGELFF TGTGCCAGCAGCTTAGGCCCCACAGGGGAGCTGTTTTTT
NA many TRBJ2-3 TRBV5-1 15 CASGRFGSSTDTQYF TGCGCCAGCGGCCGTTTTGGATCTAGCACAGATACGCAGTATTTT
NA few TRBJ2-1 TRBV5-1 13 CASSSSPGNHQFF TGCGCCAGCAGCTCCTCCCCCGGGAATCACCAGTTCTTC
NA once TRBJ2-5 TRBV27 12 CASSQTGRSRYF TGTGCCAGCAGTCAAACAGGACGGTCCCGGTACTTC
TRBD1 few TRBJ1-1 TRBV29-1 13 CSVTRTGDTEAFF TGCAGCGTTACTAGGACAGGGGACACTGAAGCTTTCTTT
TRBD2 NA TRBJ2-3 TRBV12-3/TRBV12-4 14 CASSSLAGADTQYF TGTGCCAGCAGTTCACTAGCGGGAGCAGATACGCAGTATTTT
NA many TRBJ2-4 TRBV28 14 CASMVRGGKNIQYF TGTGCCAGCATGGTCCGGGGTGGCAAAAACATTCAGTACTTC
NA few TRBJ1-1 TRBV6-5 12 CASSQKDTEAFF TGTGCCAGCAGCCAGAAGGACACTGAAGCTTTCTTT
NA few TRBJ1-1 TRBV20-1 14 CSASPGFWNTEAFF TGCAGTGCTAGTCCGGGGTTTTGGAACACTGAAGCTTTCTTT
NA NA TRBJ2-5 TRBV3-1 15 CASSKGNGVVETQYF TGTGCCAGCAGCAAGGGAAACGGAGTGGTCGAGACCCAGTACTTC
NA few TRBJ2-2 TRBV5-1 14 CASSLDSFTGELFF TGCGCCAGCAGCTTGGACTCCTTCACCGGGGAGCTGTTTTTT
TRBD1 once TRBJ1-1 TRBV5-6 14 CASSLMTGVAEAFF TGTGCCAGCAGCTTAATGACAGGGGTCGCTGAAGCTTTCTTT
TRBD1 NA TRBJ1-5 TRBV5-1 16 CASSLGTGHSNQPQHF TGCGCCAGCAGCTTGGGGACAGGACATAGCAATCAGCCCCAGCATTTT
NA NA TRBJ2-7 TRBV5-5 15 CASRLSLIGSYEQYF TGTGCCAGCCGCTTGTCTTTGATAGGCAGCTACGAGCAGTACTTC
TRBD1 few TRBJ1-1 TRBV20-1 12 CSVRVGGSEAFF TGCAGTGTGAGGGTAGGGGGCAGTGAAGCTTTCTTT
NA few TRBJ1-5 TRBV18 13 CASSPGALQPQHF TGTGCCAGCTCACCAGGTGCTCTTCAGCCCCAGCATTTT
TRBD1 NA TRBJ1-1 TRBV6-6 15 CASSNSGGAGTEAFF TGTGCCAGCAGTAACTCAGGGGGCGCGGGAACTGAAGCTTTCTTT
NA few TRBJ2-1 TRBV27 14 CASSPLPGYNEQFF TGTGCCAGCAGTCCCCTCCCTGGCTACAATGAGCAGTTCTTC
NA NA TRBJ2-1 TRBV5-6 14 CASSPTYMGNEQFF TGTGCCAGCAGCCCTACTTATATGGGCAATGAGCAGTTCTTC
TRBD2 NA TRBJ2-1 TRBV5-1 16 CASAFGLAGNGGEQFF TGCGCCAGCGCTTTCGGACTAGCGGGGAACGGGGGTGAGCAGTTCTTC
NA few TRBJ2-3 TRBV15 16 CATSRDLTSTLDTQYF TGTGCCACCAGCAGAGACCTAACTAGTACGCTGGATACGCAGTATTTT
NA NA TRBJ1-5 TRBV12-3/TRBV12-4 14 CASSFLGGHQPQHF TGTGCCAGCAGTTTTTTGGGGGGCCATCAGCCCCAGCATTTT
NA few TRBJ2-4 TRBV14 15 CASSHFSGPKNIQYF TGTGCCAGCAGCCATTTTAGCGGCCCAAAAAACATTCAGTACTTC
NA few TRBJ2-3 TRBV18 14 CASSYAGITDTQYF TGTGCCAGCTCATATGCAGGAATAACAGATACGCAGTATTTT
TRBD1 NA TRBJ2-3 TRBV6-1 15 CASSVQGVSTDTQYF TGTGCCAGCAGTGTACAGGGGGTGAGCACAGATACGCAGTATTTT
NA NA TRBJ2-2 TRBV19 14 CASSTAGHTGELFF TGTGCCAGTAGTACCGCAGGTCACACCGGGGAGCTGTTTTTT
TRBD2 NA TRBJ2-7 TRBV6-6 17 CASSAGTSGVSSYEQYF TGTGCCAGCAGTGCCGGGACTAGCGGGGTTAGCTCCTACGAGCAGTACTTC
NA few TRBJ1-1 TRBV30 12 CAWSPGFSLAFF TGTGCCTGGAGTCCAGGGTTTAGTTTGGCTTTCTTT
NA few TRBJ2-6 TRBV29-1 13 CSVRQTGANVLTF TGCAGCGTTAGACAGACCGGGGCCAACGTCCTGACTTTC
NA many TRBJ2-2 TRBV11-2 15 CASSLGGQSERELFF TGTGCCAGCAGCTTAGGAGGACAGTCTGAGCGGGAGCTGTTTTTT